Following are 2 T cell receptor beta chains from one sample sequenced in a study of blood T cell repertoires in COVID-19. TCRdb keeps only in-frame clones here, not all; method: immunoSEQ multiplex PCR. The data show around 58,000 clones, almost 90% seen once. The sequenced material came from peripheral blood. These receptors were taken from a man aged 55 to 70 with active COVID-19.

The chain couples TRBV5-6 to TRBJ2-5; D is perhaps TRBD1 (6 bases). CDR3 length: 15 residues. Trimming took off 0 bases at V and 5 bases at J, with 14 bases between the two ends. Germline CDR1 is SGHDT and CDR2 is YYEEEE. The CDR3: CASSLDRVFGETQYF. DNA of the CDR3: TGTGCCAGCAGCTTGGACAGGGTGTTTGGGGAGACCCAGTACTTC.

J is TRBJ2-7 and V is TRBV10-3; a possible D gene is TRBD2 (6 bases). The CDR3 is 13 amino acids. Germline loops: CDR1 ENHRY, CDR2 SYGVKD. With 6 bases removed from V and 0 bases from J, the gap between germline ends came to 9 bases. CDR3 sequence (DNA): TGTGCCATCAGGGGACTCCTCTCCTACGAGCAGTACTTC. Translating it yields CAIRGLLSYEQYF.